The sample holds one count of the clone carrying this T cell receptor (beta chain). Some clones are missing from TCRdb's copy, which holds only in-frame ones; the method was immunoSEQ multiplex PCR. The table lists 200,000 to 250,000 clones, 85% to 90% of them singletons. This entry is derived from a study of blood T cell repertoires in COVID-19. V lost 0 bases to trimming and J lost 3 bases; unmatched junction nucleotides: 2. Germline CDR1 and CDR2: SGDLS and YYNGEE. The CDR3 runs to 15 residues. J is TRBJ2-5 and V is TRBV9, with TRBD1 matching over 10 bases. This clonotype was obtained from a woman between 18 and 30 years old in a cohort exposed to, infected with or recovered from COVID-19 (not recorded which). Sequenced material: PBMCs or T cells enriched from blood (not recorded which). The CDR3 DNA reads TGTGCCAGCAGCGTAGGGGGGACAGGGGAAGAGACCCAGTACTTC. Encoded protein: CASSVGGTGEETQYF.